This TCR beta chain was retrieved from a study of cytomegalovirus exposure and HLA in healthy donors. Study observations and caveats: Later analysis showed most CMV-associated TCR beta chains appearing HLA-restricted. Reported results showed that the classifier diagnosed cytomegalovirus status with high specificity and sensitivity.

Turning to this clone: As yet, its antigen is unknown.

The PCR ran on 60 Vbeta and 13 Jbeta primers. Some clones are missing from TCRdb's copy, which holds only in-frame ones; the method was immunoSEQ multiplex PCR. The sample has approximately 150,000 clones, around 81% seen once. The receptor's source is a woman in her 50s in good health and CMV-seronegative. Sequenced: PBMCs.

CDR3 protein: CASSRAGGLNTQYF. The CDR3 nucleotides read TGCGCCAGCAGCCGAGCGGGGGGGTTAAATACGCAGTATTTT. The rearrangement joins TRBV4-3 to TRBJ2-3, with 10 positions matching TRBD2. This CDR3 contains 14 residues. With 4 bases clipped from V and 7 bases from J, the junction kept 5 bases outside the gene matches. Germline V gene data show CDR1 as LGHNA and CDR2 as YSLEER.